Described below is a single T cell receptor (beta chain) sequence and its context. This clone was counted between two and nine times. This receptor's antigen is unknown. Base quality data are lacking; no much larger clone is found one base away. These data come from a study of cytomegalovirus exposure and HLA in healthy donors (dated by TCRdb to about 2017). In terms of the full investigation: An earlier analysis of a few hundred of the donors reported about 280 Gb of sequence data and about 120 million unique TCR beta sequences obtained from about 179 million T cells. Typing coverage differed by locus: A, B, C, DRB1 and DQB1 were typed in roughly 620-640 donors, DQA1 in about 510, DPA1 in around 600, and DPB1 in approximately 450. Among the roughly 390 genotyped donors, about 83% belonged to the genetic ancestry cluster associated with self-reported Caucasian donors. A later genetic analysis took genome-wide SNP genotypes for about 60% of the roughly 670 donors and used that subset as a discovery cohort. A separate validation cohort of 100 to 150 different subjects was used in addition to the approximately 610-subject first cohort. On average, 235,054 unique TCR beta nucleotide sequences were sequenced per donor among a few hundred genotyped donors of the cohort, with 15% to 20% of those sequences being non-productive. The study aimed to test whether signatures of past pathogen exposure could be identified by cataloging public T cell receptors. Four or five DR-DQ haplotypes were treated as single units for association and clustering because of strong linkage in the cohort. To decide whether each TCR beta V gene segment behaved as functional or pseudogenic, an earlier analysis of some 600 of the donors relied on high-throughput TCR beta sequencing. Both class I and class II loci were covered by HLA typing, at four-digit resolution. Donor age, sex, ethnicity and CMV serostatus were collected together with the repertoire data. High-throughput TCR immunosequencing, statistical association of individual TCRs with disease status, and machine learning were combined to predict cytomegalovirus infection status. In the later analysis, no new phenotypic data were used to find candidate immune exposures; instead, reliance was placed on TCR beta sequences and their occurrence across donors. Every discovery cohort repertoire had been produced on one sequencing platform. A later analysis re-analyzed previously published TCR beta repertoires from roughly 630 donors and added high-resolution HLA genotyping to study TCR occurrence patterns. Using immunosequencing, the study profiled T cell repertoires from approximately 700 subjects and related those repertoires to cytomegalovirus serostatus. About 320 gigabases of sequencing data and approximately 93 million unique TCR sequences were included in an early release covering around 600 HLA-typed donors.

The paper's findings and limits, for the study overall: Immune exposure information for the cohort was limited to CMV serostatus. Because HLA typing was missing for some donors at each locus, association tests included only the typed subset. Specific HLA alleles were associated with over 15,000 TCR beta sequences at a false discovery rate of 0.05 in a later analysis. A further reported finding was that TCR beta sequences accurately predicted the HLA-A and HLA-B alleles for most subjects in the first cohort. Because counts were too low, roughly 18 rarely observed V segments, including chromosome 9 orphons, were left out of the earlier analysis of approximately 580 of the donors. An earlier analysis of roughly 570 of the donors showed that most TCR beta V segments appeared in productive rearrangements either about 90% or about 30% of the time, which broadly matched IMGT annotations. In a later genetic analysis, fewer N-insertions in productive TCRs were reported among donors in an Asian-associated ancestry cluster than the roughly 640-donor mean. A cluster of highly shared sequence variants was judged likely to represent a technical artifact of the sequencing pipeline. In a later analysis, several top co-occurrence clusters were reported to appear linked to parvovirus B19, influenza, CMV and Epstein-Barr virus. Sequencing depth was assumed to be roughly uniform across donors in the presence/absence analyses, though that assumption may not hold. Linkage disequilibrium might explain the correlated functional status among segregating V segments, but an unknown experimental factor could not be ruled out. A few of the identified cytomegalovirus-associated TCR beta chains were confirmed in vitro to be specific for cytomegalovirus antigens. In a later genetic analysis, a missense DCLRE1C variant was associated with V-gene and J-gene trimming of TCR beta chains, and the association was replicated in an independent cohort. According to a later analysis, most CMV-associated TCR beta chains appeared to be HLA-restricted, and the HLA associations seemed to be driven largely by CMV exposure. In a later analysis, HLA-associated TCR beta chains showed more clonal expansion and lower generation probabilities than non-associated chains that were equally common. Because the 87-base-pair reads could not distinguish some IMGT-functional V segments, including TRBV6-2 and TRBV6-3, those segments were excluded. Most TCR sequences were seen in very few donors, while some public TCRs were found in many individuals. When HLA alleles, especially DR and DQ, strongly co-occurred, attributing TCR associations to individual alleles was difficult. In the study, about 150 TCR beta chains were listed as associated with cytomegalovirus. The classifier was reported to diagnose cytomegalovirus status with high specificity and sensitivity in both the original and validation cohorts. This cohort had only TCR beta chains sequenced, and the lack of alpha or paired-chain data limited which features could be detected. A later analysis found that TCR association rates varied across HLA loci, with DRB1 alleles showing the most associated TCRs and HLA-C alleles the fewest. According to the authors, the approach could potentially be generalized to other disease states and immunological phenotypes.

The junction shows trimming of 2 bases on V and 3 bases on J, and the gene matches do not reach 1 base of it. As encoded in the germline V gene, CDR1 is MNHNS while CDR2 is SASEGT. The cysteine opens and the phenylalanine closes a CDR3 of 15 amino acids. Solely the CDR3 DNA is kept, with 45 bases framed from the first base. The cohort consisted of 666 healthy bone marrow donors. At the time of sampling, every cohort member was nominally healthy, though immune exposures that went unrecorded were likely present. The donor was CMV seronegative and was included in the group of a few hundred seronegative cohort members. Each donor provided a peripheral blood sample, and peripheral blood mononuclear cells were used for TCR beta sequencing. Genomic DNA was extracted from the blood cell samples with the Qiagen DNeasy Blood Extraction Kit. The method was the immunoSEQ multiplex PCR assay. For the multiplex PCR, a mixture combining 60 forward primers for TCR Vbeta segments and 13 reverse primers for TCR Jbeta segments was used. Amplification of the CDR3 region of rearranged TCR beta genes was performed with a multiplex PCR assay on genomic DNA. Amplified TCR beta libraries were sequenced as 87-base-pair reads on the Illumina HiSeq System. On the authors' methods: In a later analysis, some 80 million unique TCR beta chains were counted across the roughly 610 repertoires, and about 10 million of these chains were shared by at least two donors. Raw reads were error-corrected and collapsed into unique sequences by a nearest-neighbor algorithm in which closely related sequences were merged to remove PCR and sequencing errors. V, D and J gene segments were assigned by aligning CDR3 sequences to IMGT reference sequences. Each retained sequence needed at least a six-nucleotide match to both a V gene segment and a J gene segment. A rearrangement counted as productive if the CDR3 had no stop codons and remained in frame with V and J, and every other rearrangement counted as non-productive. Following IMGT convention, CDR3 was defined as the stretch from the second conserved V-encoded cysteine to the conserved J-encoded phenylalanine. In an earlier analysis of 550 to 650 of the donors, sequences lacking an unambiguous match to a single V gene segment were excluded. An earlier analysis of approximately 590 of the donors classified V segments as functional when productive rearrangements were above 56.7% and as segregating when the standard deviation between donors was above 5%. A statistical classification framework was developed to diagnose cytomegalovirus status using the catalog of TCR beta chain sequences. A later analysis assigned V and J genes by comparing TCR nucleotide sequences with IMGT/GENE-DB human TR gene sequences. Using the TCRdist pipeline, a later analysis assigned CDR3 sequences along with most-parsimonious VDJ recombination scenarios. A later analysis defined each TCR beta chain by its CDR3 amino acid sequence plus V-gene family, and excluded reads lacking a unique V-gene family. A later analysis removed 500 to 650 highly shared, low-generation-probability nucleotide sequences to deal with suspected cross-contamination and a sequencing artifact. For each public chain, a later analysis derived a clonal expansion index from normalized ranks of inferred template counts within each repertoire. In a later analysis, generation probabilities were computed using a VDJ recombination model fitted to out-of-frame rearrangements, and the results were checked against IGoR. In a later analysis, TCR-TCR, TCR-HLA and TCR-CMV co-occurrence was scored with hypergeometric tests, and a repertoire-size bias correction was applied to TCR pairs. In a later analysis, false discovery rates were estimated by permuting HLA or CMV assignments 20 times. A later analysis grouped co-occurring TCRs with DBSCAN, adding TCRdist sequence similarity when clustering within HLA-allele-positive subsets. Co-occurrence clustering excluded repertoires with fewer than 30,000 or more than 120,000 public chains, plus five with anomalous nucleotide sharing. Drawn from immuneACCESS, this table holds only the in-frame rearrangements with V and J called that TCRdb kept. Clones are partly lost; checked studies trace under half to an unresolved V gene and leave the rest unexplained. That table is the source of V, J and clone size, and D and trimming were worked out from the DNA. The sample records some 130,000 clones, 80% of which are singletons. The ten biggest clones cover about 2.6% of the sample.

The sequence joins TRBV6-1 to TRBJ2-1, with 10 central nucleotides matching TRBD2. The clonotype comes from a man between 25 and 39 years old in good health and CMV-seronegative. Sequencing input: PBMCs. This receptor has the CDR3 CASSELAGDYNEQFF. In nucleotide form, the sequence is TGTGCCAGCAGTGAACTAGCGGGAGACTACAATGAGCAGTTCTTC.